One and the same sample provided the 25 T cell receptor beta chains below, sequenced in a study of cytomegalovirus exposure and HLA in healthy donors. Sequencing used immunoSEQ multiplex PCR; TCRdb keeps in-frame clones, though not all of them. The top ten hold over 0.9% of the sample, which has some 310,000 clones, roughly 90% seen once. The sample comprised PBMCs. Receptors were obtained from a man aged 30 to 45 in good health and CMV-seronegative.

The chain is built from TRBV7-9 and TRBJ1-2; D is possibly TRBD1 (5 bases). Germline V gene data show CDR1 as SEHNR and CDR2 as FQNEAQ (reference sequence). CDR3 length: 15 amino acids. The V end was cut by 4 bases, the J end by 0 bases, with 12 bases between. DNA for the CDR3: TGTGCCAGCAGCTCAGGGCAGCAGACTAACTATGGCTACACCTTC. It encodes CASSSGQQTNYGYTF. The whole variable domain, filled in from reference TRBV7-9 and TRBJ1-2, reads DTGVSQNPRHKITKRGQNVTFRCDPISEHNRLYWYRQTLGQGPEFLTYFQNEAQLEKSRLLSDRFSAERPKGSFSTLEIQRTEQGDSAMYLCASSSGQQTNYGYTFGSGTRLTVV.

The chain joins TRBV5-1 to TRBJ2-2, with D possibly matching TRBD2 (5 bases). Germline lookup yields CDR1 SGHRS and CDR2 YFSETQ. V was trimmed by 0 bases and J by 4 bases, leaving 10 bases between them. There are 15 residues in the CDR3. This chain's CDR3 is CASSLAGSGTGELFF. For the CDR3, the DNA is TGCGCCAGCAGCTTGGCGGGGAGTGGCACCGGGGAGCTGTTTTTT.

This clone was detected only once. CDR3 sequence (DNA): TGTGCCAGCTCACTTACTCGCTACGAGCAGTACTTC. It translates to CASSLTRYEQYF. The chain couples TRBV18 to TRBJ2-7; D uncertain. CDR3 length: 12 residues. Trimming stripped 4 bases from V and 3 bases from J, with 7 bases between. Germline V gene sequence: CDR1 KGHSH, CDR2 LQKENI. Together with reference TRBV18 and TRBJ2-7, the CDR3 gives the full variable domain: NAGVMQNPRHLVRRRGQEARLRCSPMKGHSHVYWYRQLPEEGLKFMVYLQKENIIDESGMPKERFSAEFPKEGPSILRIQQVVRGDSAAYFCASSLTRYEQYFGPGTRLTVT.

The chain has TRBV15 and TRBJ1-4; TRBD1 aligns across 9 bases. CDR3 length: 14 residues. The V gene's germline CDR1 is LNHNV and CDR2 YYDKDF (reference sequence). Unmatched junction bases numbered 3, after V lost 2 bases and J lost 8 bases. CDR3: CATSRRTGGEKLFF. CDR3 coding DNA: TGTGCCACCAGCAGACGAACAGGGGGCGAAAAACTGTTTTTT.

V and J are TRBV7-7 and TRBJ2-7, with 8 bases aligning to TRBD1. The CDR3 extends over 14 amino acids. Germline trimming cut 3 bases from V and 5 bases from J; bases unmatched to any gene: 6. Germline CDR1 is SSHAT and CDR2 is FNYEAQ (reference sequence). CDR3 protein: CASSFDRGSHEQYF. The CDR3 DNA follows: TGTGCCAGCAGCTTTGACAGGGGTAGCCACGAGCAGTACTTC. The whole variable domain, filled in from reference TRBV7-7 and TRBJ2-7, reads GAGVSQSPRYKVTKRGQDVTLRCDPISSHATLYWYQQALGQGPEFLTYFNYEAQPDKSGLPSDRFSAERPEGSISTLTIQRTEQRDSAMYRCASSFDRGSHEQYFGPGTRLTVT.

V usage is TRBV30 and J usage is TRBJ1-2; 9 bases are a match to TRBD1. The CDR3 length is 14 residues. Per germline, CDR1 GTSNPN and CDR2 SVGIG (reference sequence). V lost 4 bases to trimming and J lost 4 bases; unmatched junction nucleotides: 7. The CDR3, as DNA: TGTGCCTGGACCCGGGACAGGGTATCCTATGGCTACACCTTC. Translated: CAWTRDRVSYGYTF.

V gene TRBV7-8 combines with J gene TRBJ1-2, with a tentative D call TRBD1 (5 bases). The CDR3 loop spans 15 amino acids. The V gene lost 3 bases and the J gene lost 0 bases, with 11 bases spanning the gap. CDR1 and CDR2 (germline): SGHVS, FQNEAQ. The CDR3 DNA reads TGTGCCAGCAGCTTTGATAGGGGCCCTAACTATGGCTACACCTTC. Its translation: CASSFDRGPNYGYTF.

This chain uses TRBV7-2 with TRBJ2-3, with TRBD2 identical over 8 bases. Per the germline V gene, CDR1 is SGHTA and CDR2 is FQGNSA. J gave up 0 bases and V 2 bases, and 4 bases lay outside the gene matches. The CDR3 has 16 amino acids. CDR3 in amino acids: CASSLTAGVSTDTQYF. The CDR3 bases are TGTGCCAGCAGCTTAACAGCGGGGGTTAGCACAGATACGCAGTATTTT.

The chain joins TRBV9 to TRBJ2-3, with D perhaps matching TRBD1 (7 bases). There are 15 residues in the CDR3. Between the trimmed V and J ends, which lost 4 bases and 0 bases, there was a span of 12 bases. In germline, CDR1 is SGDLS, CDR2 YYNGEE. The CDR3 DNA follows: TGTGCCAGCAGCCCAGGGGGGACTAGCACAGATACGCAGTATTTT. As protein: CASSPGGTSTDTQYF.

The V and J genes are TRBV18 and TRBJ2-7; 7 bases map to TRBD1. From germline, CDR1 is KGHSH and CDR2 LQKENI. J was trimmed by 5 bases and V by 6 bases; bases with no gene match: 10. The length of the CDR3 is 14 residues. As DNA, the CDR3 is TGTGCCAGCTCCCAGGGGGTGTGGTACCACGAGCAGTACTTC. It translates to CASSQGVWYHEQYF.

The chain has TRBV27 and TRBJ1-5; 9 nucleotides line up with TRBD1. Germline CDR1 reads MNHEY; CDR2 reads SMNVEV (reference sequence). After removal of 5 bases from V and 4 bases from J, the junction contained 9 bases not matched to a gene. This CDR3 is built from 16 residues. The CDR3 DNA reads TGTGCCAGCAGTCTTGGGACAGGGTCTAGAAATCAGCCCCAGCATTTT. As protein: CASSLGTGSRNQPQHF.

The chain recombines TRBV27 with TRBJ1-5; D call uncertain. The CDR3 length is 15 residues. Germline CDR1 MNHEY, CDR2 SMNVEV (reference sequence). V dropped 5 bases and J dropped 3 bases, with 14 bases sitting between them. The CDR3 DNA reads as TGTGCCAGCAGTCCCCGGGGAGAGCCCAATCAGCCCCAGCATTTT. It encodes CASSPRGEPNQPQHF.

The rearrangement links TRBV7-9 to TRBJ1-2, with D hard to call. CDR3 size: 14 residues. The germline gives CDR1 SEHNR, CDR2 FQNEAQ (reference sequence). Trimming cost V 3 bases and J 3 bases, with 11 bases left between them. CDR3 region: CASSFAVHYYGYTF. The CDR3 DNA is TGTGCCAGCAGCTTCGCGGTCCACTACTATGGCTACACCTTC.

V usage is TRBV6-6 and J usage is TRBJ2-7; no firm D call. Trimming took 4 bases from V and 7 from J, leaving 11 bases between them. Germline V gene lookup returns CDR1 MNHNY and CDR2 SVGAGI (reference sequence). This CDR3 comprises 12 residues. The CDR3 region has the DNA TGTGCCAGCAGTTCCCTCACAGAAGAGCAGTACTTC. Encoded protein: CASSSLTEEQYF.

This chain uses TRBV6-6 with TRBJ2-7; TRBD2 agrees at 9 bases. V was pared by 10 bases and J by 3 bases, with 10 bases of the junction left unmatched. This CDR3 is built from 14 residues. Germline V gene lookup returns CDR1 MNHNY and CDR2 SVGAGI (reference sequence). The chain's CDR3 is CATHQTSGVYEQYF. CDR3 DNA: TGTGCCACTCATCAGACTAGCGGAGTCTACGAGCAGTACTTC.

The genes are TRBV19 and TRBJ1-5, with TRBD1 as a possible D gene (5 bases). Looked up from germline, CDR1 is LNHDA and CDR2 is SQIVND (reference sequence). CDR3 size: 14 residues. With 3 bases removed from V and 7 bases from J, the gap between germline ends came to 13 bases. CDR3 DNA sequence: TGTGCCAGTAGTATGACAGAATTTTGGCAGCCCCAGCATTTT. It yields the protein CASSMTEFWQPQHF.

J is TRBJ1-2 and V is TRBV18; 10 bases are shared with TRBD1. CDR1 is KGHSH and CDR2 is LQKENI in the germline V gene. V shed 6 bases, J shed 5 bases, and the junction held 15 bases outside the gene matches. This CDR3 has 17 amino acids. This CDR3 is CASSLQPGQGTRYGYTF. In DNA form, the CDR3 reads TGTGCCAGCTCTTTACAACCGGGACAGGGGACGAGGTATGGCTACACCTTC.

The genes are TRBV9 and TRBJ1-6; TRBD1 aligns across 8 bases. CDR1 and CDR2 (germline): SGDLS, YYNGEE. The CDR3 extends over 15 amino acids. The trim removed 3 bases at V and 10 bases at J, leaving 9 bases unmatched. The DNA of the CDR3 is TGTGCCAGCAGCGACCAGACAGGGGCGCGGTCACCCCTCCACTTT. Protein sequence: CASSDQTGARSPLHF.

The rearrangement links TRBV14 to TRBJ2-7; D perhaps matches TRBD2 (5 bases). This CDR3 comprises 14 residues. In germline, CDR1 is SGHDN, CDR2 FVKESK. V was shortened by 2 bases and J by 7 bases, with 15 bases between the two germline ends. The DNA for the CDR3 is TGTGCCAGCAGCCAACCCGGGGTCCTGGGAGAGCAGTACTTC. It encodes CASSQPGVLGEQYF.

The rearrangement joins TRBV6-5 to TRBJ1-5; possibly TRBD1 for D (5 bases). Per the germline V gene, CDR1 is MNHEY and CDR2 is SVGAGI. The ends were cut back, 8 bases at V and 0 bases at J, with 11 bases in the middle. The CDR3 has 14 residues. CDR3 nucleotide sequence: TGTGCCAGCGCTCAGGGATTTAGCAATCAGCCCCAGCATTTT. Encoded protein: CASAQGFSNQPQHF.

The chain joins TRBV7-2 to TRBJ1-2; the D is unclear. This CDR3 contains 12 residues. Between the trimmed V and J ends, which lost 5 bases and 1 base, there was a span of 5 bases. The germline CDR1 and CDR2 sequences are SGHTA and FQGNSA. In nucleotides, the CDR3 is TGTGCCAGCAGCCAATTTAACTATGGCTACACCTTC. Translation: CASSQFNYGYTF.

The chain joins TRBV19 to TRBJ1-5, with 7 bases lining up with TRBD1. This CDR3 comprises 14 residues. The V gene end was trimmed by 4 bases and the J gene end by 3 bases; junction bases not matched to a gene: 3. The V gene's germline CDR1 is LNHDA and CDR2 SQIVND (reference sequence). The CDR3 DNA is TGTGCCAGTAGTAAAGGACAGGACAATCAGCCCCAGCATTTT. It encodes CASSKGQDNQPQHF.

The chain recombines TRBV5-1 with TRBJ2-1; 11 nucleotides align to TRBD1. With 0 bases clipped from V and 8 bases from J, the junction kept 13 bases outside the gene matches. Germline values: CDR1 SGHRS, CDR2 YFSETQ. The CDR3 has 18 residues. This chain's CDR3 is CASSLEDSRTGGMDEQFF. Written as DNA, the CDR3 is TGCGCCAGCAGCTTGGAGGACTCGCGGACAGGGGGCATGGATGAGCAGTTCTTC.

V and J are TRBV5-1 and TRBJ2-5; the D is unclear. Trimming left V 5 bases short and J 0 bases short, with 8 bases between. Germline CDR1 SGHRS, CDR2 YFSETQ. The CDR3 is 13 residues long. The CDR3 DNA follows: TGCGCCAGCAGTTATGGCAACCAAGAGACCCAGTACTTC. This sequence encodes CASSYGNQETQYF.

This clone was seen a single time. This chain connects TRBV6-5 to TRBJ1-5, with D possibly being TRBD1 (5 bases). This CDR3 region has 12 residues. From germline, CDR1 is MNHEY and CDR2 SVGAGI. V lost 8 bases to trimming and J lost 6 bases, with 11 bases between them. The CDR3 spells CASSQGGQPQHF. CDR3 coding DNA: TGTGCCAGCTCCCAGGGCGGTCAGCCCCAGCATTTT.